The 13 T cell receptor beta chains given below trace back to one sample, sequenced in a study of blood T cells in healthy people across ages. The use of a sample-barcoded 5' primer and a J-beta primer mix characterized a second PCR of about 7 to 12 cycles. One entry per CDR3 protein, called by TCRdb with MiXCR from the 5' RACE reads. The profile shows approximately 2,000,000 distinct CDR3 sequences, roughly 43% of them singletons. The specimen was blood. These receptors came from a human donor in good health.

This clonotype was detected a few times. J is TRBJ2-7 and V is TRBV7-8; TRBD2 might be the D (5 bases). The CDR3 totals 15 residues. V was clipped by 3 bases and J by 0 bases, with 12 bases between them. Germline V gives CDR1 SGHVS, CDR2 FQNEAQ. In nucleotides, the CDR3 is TGTGCCAGCAGCTTCGAAGCTAGCAGCTCCTACGAGCAGTACTTC. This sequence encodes CASSFEASSSYEQYF.

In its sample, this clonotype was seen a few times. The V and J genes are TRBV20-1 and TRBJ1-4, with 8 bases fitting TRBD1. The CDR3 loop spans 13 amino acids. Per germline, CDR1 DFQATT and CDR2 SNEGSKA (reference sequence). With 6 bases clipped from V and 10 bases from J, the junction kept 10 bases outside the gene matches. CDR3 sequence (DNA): TGCAGTGCACTGGGACAGGCGAGGGGAAAACTGTTTTTT. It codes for CSALGQARGKLFF.

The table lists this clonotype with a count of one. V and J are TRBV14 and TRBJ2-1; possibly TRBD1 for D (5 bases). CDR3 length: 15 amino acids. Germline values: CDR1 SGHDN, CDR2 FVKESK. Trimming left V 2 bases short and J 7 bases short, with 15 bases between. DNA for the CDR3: TGTGCCAGCAGCCAAATGGTACCAGGGTATAATGAGCAGTTCTTC. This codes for CASSQMVPGYNEQFF.

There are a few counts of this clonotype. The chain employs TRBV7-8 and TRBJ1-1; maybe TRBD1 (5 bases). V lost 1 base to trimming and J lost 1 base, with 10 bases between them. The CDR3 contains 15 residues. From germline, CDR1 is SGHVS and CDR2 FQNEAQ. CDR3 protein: CASSLVAGTNTEAFF. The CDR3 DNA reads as TGTGCCAGCAGCTTAGTGGCAGGGACGAACACTGAAGCTTTCTTT.

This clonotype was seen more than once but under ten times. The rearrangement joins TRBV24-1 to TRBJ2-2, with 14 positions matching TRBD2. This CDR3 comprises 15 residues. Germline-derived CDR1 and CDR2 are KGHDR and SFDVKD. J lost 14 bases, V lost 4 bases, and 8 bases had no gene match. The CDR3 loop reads CATSDPRTSGGTLFF. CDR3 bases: TGTGCCACCAGTGACCCTCGGACTAGCGGGGGGACCCTGTTTTTT.

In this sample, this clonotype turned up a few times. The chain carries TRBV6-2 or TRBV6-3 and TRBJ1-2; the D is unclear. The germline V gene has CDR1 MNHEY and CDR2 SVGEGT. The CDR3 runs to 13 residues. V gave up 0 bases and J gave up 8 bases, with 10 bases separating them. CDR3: CASSYSTGQGYTF. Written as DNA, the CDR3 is TGTGCCAGCAGTTACTCGACTGGTCAAGGCTACACCTTC.

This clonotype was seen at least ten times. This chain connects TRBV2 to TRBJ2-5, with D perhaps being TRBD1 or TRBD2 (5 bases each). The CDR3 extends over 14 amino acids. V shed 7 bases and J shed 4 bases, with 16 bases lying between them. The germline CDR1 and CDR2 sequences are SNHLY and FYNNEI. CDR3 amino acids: CASTWLPGTETQYF. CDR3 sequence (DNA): TGTGCCAGCACCTGGCTGCCGGGGACAGAGACCCAGTACTTC. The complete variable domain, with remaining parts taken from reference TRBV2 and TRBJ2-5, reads EPEVTQTPSHQVTQMGQEVILRCVPISNHLYFYWYRQILGQKVEFLVSFYNNEISEKSEIFDDQFSVERPDGSNFTLKIRSTKLEDSAMYFCASTWLPGTETQYFGPGTRLLVL.

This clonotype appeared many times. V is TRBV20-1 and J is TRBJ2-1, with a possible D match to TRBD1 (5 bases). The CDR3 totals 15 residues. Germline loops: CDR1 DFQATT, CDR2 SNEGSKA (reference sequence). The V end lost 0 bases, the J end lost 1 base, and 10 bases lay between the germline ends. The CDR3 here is CSARDRGRSYNEQFF. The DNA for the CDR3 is TGCAGTGCTAGAGATAGGGGCAGATCCTACAATGAGCAGTTCTTC.

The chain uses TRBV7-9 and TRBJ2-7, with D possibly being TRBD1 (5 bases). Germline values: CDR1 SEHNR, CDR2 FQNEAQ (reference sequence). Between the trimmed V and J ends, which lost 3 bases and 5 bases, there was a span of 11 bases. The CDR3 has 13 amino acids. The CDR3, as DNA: TGTGCCAGCAGCTTGCCAGGGCTCCACGAGCAGTACTTC. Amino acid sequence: CASSLPGLHEQYF.

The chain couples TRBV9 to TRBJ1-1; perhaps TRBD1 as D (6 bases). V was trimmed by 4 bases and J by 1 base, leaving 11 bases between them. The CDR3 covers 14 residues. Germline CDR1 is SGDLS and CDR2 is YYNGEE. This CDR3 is CASSPGDRNTEAFF. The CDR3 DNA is TGTGCCAGCAGCCCAGGGGATAGGAACACTGAAGCTTTCTTT.

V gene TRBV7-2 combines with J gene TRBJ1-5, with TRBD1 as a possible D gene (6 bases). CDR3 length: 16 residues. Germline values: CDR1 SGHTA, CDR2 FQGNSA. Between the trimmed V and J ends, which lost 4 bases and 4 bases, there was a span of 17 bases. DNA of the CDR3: TGTGCCAGCAGCTCAACAGGACAGATAGGAAATCAGCCCCAGCATTTT. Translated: CASSSTGQIGNQPQHF.

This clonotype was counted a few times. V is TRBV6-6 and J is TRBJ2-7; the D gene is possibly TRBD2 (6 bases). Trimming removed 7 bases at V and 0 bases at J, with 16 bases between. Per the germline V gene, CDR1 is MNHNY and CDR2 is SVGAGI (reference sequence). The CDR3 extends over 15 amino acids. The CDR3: CASTRDSGSSYEQYF. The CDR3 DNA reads TGTGCCAGCACTCGAGACTCCGGGAGCTCCTACGAGCAGTACTTC.

The CDR3 bases are TGCAGTGGATTAGCGGGGGGAGCCAGTGTGACCCAGTACTTC. The encoded protein is CSGLAGGASVTQYF. The rearrangement joins TRBV20-1 to TRBJ2-5, with 10 positions matching TRBD2. Germline V CDR1 and CDR2: DFQATT, SNEGSKA (reference sequence). Unmatched junction bases numbered 12, after V lost 7 bases and J lost 7 bases. CDR3 length: 14 residues.